The rows below give T cell receptor beta chains drawn from one sample of a study of beta chain features in type 1 diabetes. Sequencing used immunoSEQ multiplex PCR; TCRdb keeps in-frame clones, though not all of them. The repertoire holds some 410,000 clones, 11% to 15% seen once, with roughly 0.033% in the top ten. The sequenced sample consisted of naive CD4+ T cells from blood. These receptors were collected from a man aged 25-40 years in good health. Both conserved end residues are part of each CDR3. The order of the fields is J gene, V gene, D gene, clone size, CDR3 protein, CDR3 DNA. D genes are given only for firm matches. Clone size is shown for a subset of rows, as once, few, many or a class of expanded clone.

j_call: TRBJ1-2; v_call: TRBV7-9; d_call: -; clone_size: few; cdr3_aa: CASSLGGPKMYGYTF; cdr3_nt: TGTGCCAGCAGCTTAGGGGGACCCAAGATGTATGGCTACACCTTC
j_call: TRBJ2-7; v_call: TRBV10-3; d_call: TRBD1; clone_size: -; cdr3_aa: CATAGTGSDEQYF; cdr3_nt: TGTGCCACAGCCGGGACAGGTTCCGACGAGCAGTACTTC
j_call: TRBJ1-4; v_call: TRBV4-1; d_call: -; clone_size: few; cdr3_aa: CASSQTGTAEKLFF; cdr3_nt: TGCGCCAGCAGCCAAACCGGGACTGCTGAAAAACTGTTTTTT
j_call: TRBJ2-3; v_call: TRBV29-1; d_call: -; clone_size: -; cdr3_aa: CSLSGRGTDTQYF; cdr3_nt: TGCAGCCTCTCCGGACGGGGCACAGATACGCAGTATTTT
j_call: TRBJ2-3; v_call: TRBV29-1; d_call: -; clone_size: -; cdr3_aa: CSVDSQTTDTQYF; cdr3_nt: TGCAGCGTTGACAGTCAGACCACAGATACGCAGTATTTT
j_call: TRBJ1-1; v_call: TRBV9; d_call: -; clone_size: few; cdr3_aa: CASSVITNTEAFF; cdr3_nt: TGTGCCAGCAGCGTAATCACGAACACTGAAGCTTTCTTT
j_call: TRBJ2-5; v_call: TRBV12-5; d_call: -; clone_size: few; cdr3_aa: CASGLSGQETQYF; cdr3_nt: TGTGCTAGTGGTTTGTCGGGGCAAGAGACCCAGTACTTC
j_call: TRBJ1-2; v_call: TRBV30; d_call: -; clone_size: few; cdr3_aa: CAWSVRRLNYGYTF; cdr3_nt: TGTGCCTGGAGTGTACGGAGGTTAAACTATGGCTACACCTTC
j_call: TRBJ1-4; v_call: TRBV5-1; d_call: -; clone_size: few; cdr3_aa: CASSPVTGTNEKLFF; cdr3_nt: TGCGCCAGCAGCCCGGTGACAGGAACTAATGAAAAACTGTTTTTT
j_call: TRBJ2-1; v_call: TRBV19; d_call: TRBD2; clone_size: few; cdr3_aa: CASRSGLAYNEQFF; cdr3_nt: TGTGCCAGTAGATCGGGACTAGCCTACAATGAGCAGTTCTTC
j_call: TRBJ2-4; v_call: TRBV11-2; d_call: TRBD1; clone_size: -; cdr3_aa: CASSSRQGDKNIQYF; cdr3_nt: TGTGCCAGCAGCTCCCGACAGGGGGACAAAAACATTCAGTACTTC
j_call: TRBJ1-3; v_call: TRBV7-2; d_call: -; clone_size: -; cdr3_aa: CASSLVGTGTGNTIYF; cdr3_nt: TGTGCCAGCAGCTTAGTGGGTACAGGAACTGGAAACACCATATATTTT
j_call: TRBJ2-2; v_call: TRBV7-3; d_call: -; clone_size: few; cdr3_aa: CASSFLAANTGELFF; cdr3_nt: TGTGCCAGCAGCTTTTTAGCGGCGAACACCGGGGAGCTGTTTTTT
j_call: TRBJ2-1; v_call: TRBV28; d_call: TRBD2; clone_size: few; cdr3_aa: CASRLGASGLDEQFF; cdr3_nt: TGTGCCAGCAGGCTGGGGGCTAGCGGGTTAGATGAGCAGTTCTTC
j_call: TRBJ2-3; v_call: TRBV19; d_call: -; clone_size: few; cdr3_aa: CASSIRGTDTQYF; cdr3_nt: TGTGCCAGTAGTATCCGAGGCACAGATACGCAGTATTTT
j_call: TRBJ1-1; v_call: TRBV20-1; d_call: TRBD1; clone_size: -; cdr3_aa: CRGAGGTEAFF; cdr3_nt: TGCAGAGGAGCAGGGGGCACTGAAGCTTTCTTT
j_call: TRBJ2-1; v_call: TRBV20-1; d_call: -; clone_size: -; cdr3_aa: CSAATNEQFF; cdr3_nt: TGCAGTGCCGCTACGAATGAGCAGTTCTTC
j_call: TRBJ1-1; v_call: TRBV6-5; d_call: -; clone_size: few; cdr3_aa: CASSYGAANTEAFF; cdr3_nt: TGTGCCAGCAGTTACGGGGCAGCGAACACTGAAGCTTTCTTT
j_call: TRBJ2-1; v_call: TRBV11-2; d_call: -; clone_size: few; cdr3_aa: CASSLIRGRVHEQFF; cdr3_nt: TGTGCCAGCAGCTTAATTCGGGGCCGAGTGCATGAGCAGTTCTTC
j_call: TRBJ2-5; v_call: TRBV9; d_call: -; clone_size: -; cdr3_aa: CASSVVPGASDQYF; cdr3_nt: TGTGCCAGCAGCGTAGTGCCAGGCGCGTCGGACCAGTACTTC
j_call: TRBJ2-3; v_call: TRBV29-1; d_call: TRBD2; clone_size: few; cdr3_aa: CSVVAGSTDTQYF; cdr3_nt: TGCAGCGTTGTAGCGGGGAGCACAGATACGCAGTATTTT
j_call: TRBJ2-2; v_call: TRBV5-1; d_call: TRBD2; clone_size: few; cdr3_aa: CASSSGVPGELFF; cdr3_nt: TGCGCCAGCAGCAGCGGGGTCCCCGGGGAGCTGTTTTTT
j_call: TRBJ2-1; v_call: TRBV12-5; d_call: -; clone_size: -; cdr3_aa: CASGHELAYEQFF; cdr3_nt: TGTGCTAGTGGGCATGAGCTAGCATATGAGCAGTTCTTC
j_call: TRBJ2-4; v_call: TRBV4-1; d_call: TRBD2; clone_size: few; cdr3_aa: CASSQAPGGKNIQYF; cdr3_nt: TGCGCCAGCAGCCAAGCTCCGGGGGGCAAAAACATTCAGTACTTC
j_call: TRBJ1-1; v_call: TRBV7-9; d_call: -; clone_size: few; cdr3_aa: CASSYPVGTEAFF; cdr3_nt: TGTGCCAGCAGCTACCCCGTGGGTACTGAAGCTTTCTTT
j_call: TRBJ2-5; v_call: TRBV7-2; d_call: -; clone_size: -; cdr3_aa: CASSLVREQGRETQYF; cdr3_nt: TGTGCCAGCAGCTTAGTACGGGAGCAGGGACGGGAGACCCAGTACTTC
j_call: TRBJ2-1; v_call: TRBV7-2; d_call: -; clone_size: -; cdr3_aa: CASSTRLGIEQFF; cdr3_nt: TGTGCCAGCAGCACGCGACTAGGGATTGAGCAGTTCTTC
j_call: TRBJ2-1; v_call: TRBV19; d_call: -; clone_size: -; cdr3_aa: CASSTQRGYNEQFF; cdr3_nt: TGTGCCAGTAGTACCCAAAGGGGCTACAATGAGCAGTTCTTC
j_call: TRBJ2-1; v_call: TRBV30; d_call: -; clone_size: -; cdr3_aa: CAWSWGSHNVPNEQFF; cdr3_nt: TGTGCCTGGAGTTGGGGGTCACACAACGTCCCCAATGAGCAGTTCTTC
j_call: TRBJ1-4; v_call: TRBV13; d_call: -; clone_size: few; cdr3_aa: CASSLGVQGGREKLFF; cdr3_nt: TGTGCCAGCAGCTTAGGAGTACAGGGAGGGAGGGAAAAACTGTTTTTT
j_call: TRBJ2-4; v_call: TRBV18; d_call: TRBD2; clone_size: -; cdr3_aa: CASSPLTGGRAKNIQYF; cdr3_nt: TGTGCCAGCTCACCTCTCACGGGAGGAAGAGCCAAAAACATTCAGTACTTC
j_call: TRBJ1-1; v_call: TRBV9; d_call: -; clone_size: -; cdr3_aa: CASSIRGDTEAFF; cdr3_nt: TGTGCCAGCAGCATCCGGGGGGACACTGAAGCTTTCTTT
j_call: TRBJ2-6; v_call: TRBV4-3; d_call: TRBD1; clone_size: few; cdr3_aa: CASSQAPTGAGANVLTF; cdr3_nt: TGCGCCAGCAGCCAGGCACCCACAGGGGCTGGGGCCAACGTCCTGACTTTC
j_call: TRBJ2-5; v_call: TRBV2; d_call: TRBD2; clone_size: -; cdr3_aa: CASSGTSFETQYF; cdr3_nt: TGTGCCAGCAGTGGGACTAGCTTCGAGACCCAGTACTTC
j_call: TRBJ2-1; v_call: TRBV11-2; d_call: -; clone_size: -; cdr3_aa: CASSLVPYNEQFF; cdr3_nt: TGTGCCAGCAGCTTAGTACCCTACAATGAGCAGTTCTTC
j_call: TRBJ2-5; v_call: TRBV7-9; d_call: -; clone_size: few; cdr3_aa: CASSPAPETQYF; cdr3_nt: TGTGCCAGCAGCCCAGCACCAGAGACCCAGTACTTC
j_call: TRBJ1-1; v_call: TRBV29-1; d_call: -; clone_size: few; cdr3_aa: CSVDKGITEAFF; cdr3_nt: TGCAGCGTCGACAAAGGGATCACTGAAGCTTTCTTT
j_call: TRBJ2-1; v_call: TRBV7-9; d_call: TRBD2; clone_size: few; cdr3_aa: CASSLGASGPYNEQFF; cdr3_nt: TGTGCCAGCAGCTTAGGGGCTAGCGGCCCCTACAATGAGCAGTTCTTC
j_call: TRBJ2-7; v_call: TRBV7-6; d_call: TRBD2; clone_size: few; cdr3_aa: CASSLSGGYEQYF; cdr3_nt: TGTGCCAGCAGCTTATCGGGGGGCTACGAGCAGTACTTC
j_call: TRBJ2-1; v_call: TRBV5-1; d_call: TRBD1; clone_size: few; cdr3_aa: CASSRPGQDNEQFF; cdr3_nt: TGCGCCAGCAGCCGCCCGGGACAGGACAATGAGCAGTTCTTC
j_call: TRBJ2-1; v_call: TRBV5-1; d_call: -; clone_size: few; cdr3_aa: CASTKTVVGEQFF; cdr3_nt: TGCGCCAGCACCAAGACGGTGGTGGGTGAGCAGTTCTTC
j_call: TRBJ2-7; v_call: TRBV5-4; d_call: TRBD2; clone_size: few; cdr3_aa: CASGRVETSYEQYF; cdr3_nt: TGTGCCAGCGGGAGGGTGGAGACCTCCTACGAGCAGTACTTC
j_call: TRBJ2-7; v_call: TRBV7-9; d_call: -; clone_size: -; cdr3_aa: CASFPRGGPYEQYF; cdr3_nt: TGTGCCAGCTTCCCCCGGGGCGGGCCCTACGAGCAGTACTTC
j_call: TRBJ2-2; v_call: TRBV14; d_call: -; clone_size: few; cdr3_aa: CASSQRVGGTGELFF; cdr3_nt: TGTGCCAGCAGCCAACGTGTAGGAGGTACCGGGGAGCTGTTTTTT
j_call: TRBJ1-2; v_call: TRBV19; d_call: TRBD1; clone_size: -; cdr3_aa: CASSIPRQGAFYGYTF; cdr3_nt: TGTGCCAGTAGTATCCCCCGACAGGGGGCTTTCTATGGCTACACCTTC
j_call: TRBJ2-1; v_call: TRBV6-1; d_call: -; clone_size: -; cdr3_aa: CASRETGTDQYNEQFF; cdr3_nt: TGTGCCAGCAGAGAAACCGGGACCGATCAATACAATGAGCAGTTCTTC